A single sample is the source of the 6 T cell receptor beta chains below, sequenced in a study of blood T cell repertoires in COVID-19. The repertoire was sequenced with immunoSEQ multiplex PCR; TCRdb's copy has only in-frame clones and lacks some. Of around 190,000 clones in the sample, roughly 87% were seen once. The sample consisted of PBMCs or T cells enriched from blood (not recorded which). The receptor source for this set is a man in his late teens or twenties with acute COVID-19.

Details on this clone: Other nucleotide sequences from this sample produce the same CDR3. The CDR3 coding sequence is TGTGCCAGCAGTTACCAGGGGGCGAACACTGAAGCTTTCTTT. Protein: CASSYQGANTEAFF. V is TRBV6-5 and J is TRBJ1-1; 8 bases are a match to TRBD1. The germline V gene encodes CDR1 MNHEY and CDR2 SVGAGI. This CDR3 region has 14 residues. V gave up 2 bases and J gave up 1 base; unmatched junction bases: 0.

This clone was seen once. This same CDR3 is encoded by further DNA sequences in the sample. The rearrangement links TRBV2 to TRBJ2-7; D gene ambiguous. V was trimmed by 4 bases and J by 2 bases, leaving 9 bases between them. The CDR3 has 13 residues. Germline V gene sequence: CDR1 SNHLY, CDR2 FYNNEI. The CDR3 sequence is CASSVAGPYEQYF. DNA of the CDR3: TGTGCCAGCAGTGTGGCAGGTCCCTACGAGCAGTACTTC.

V usage is TRBV10-3 and J usage is TRBJ1-5, with D maybe TRBD1 (5 bases). Germline V gene lookup returns CDR1 ENHRY and CDR2 SYGVKD. The V and J ends lost 0 bases and 6 bases respectively, with 15 bases between them. This CDR3 contains 16 residues. The chain's CDR3 is CAISESMGLQSQPQHF. The CDR3 nucleotides read TGTGCCATCAGTGAGTCGATGGGACTCCAAAGTCAGCCCCAGCATTTT.

The chain joins TRBV6-5 to TRBJ1-6; D might be TRBD1 (6 bases). V shed 4 bases and J shed 8 bases, with 9 bases lying between them. This CDR3 is 13 amino acids long. Germline-derived CDR1 and CDR2 are MNHEY and SVGAGI. DNA of the CDR3: TGTGCCAGCAGTTCAGGGGACGATTCACCCCTCCACTTT. Protein: CASSSGDDSPLHF.

The chain links TRBV7-9 to TRBJ1-5; D is unclear. Germline loops: CDR1 SEHNR, CDR2 FQNEAQ (reference sequence). V was trimmed by 1 base and J by 0 bases, leaving 7 bases between them. The CDR3 covers 15 residues. This CDR3 is CASSLGATSNQPQHF. In DNA form, the CDR3 reads TGTGCCAGCAGCTTAGGGGCAACTAGCAATCAGCCCCAGCATTTT.

This clone was counted a single time. The chain is built from TRBV5-4 and TRBJ2-2; no definite D call. V lost 4 bases and J 2 bases, leaving 3 bases between the germline ends. The CDR3 is made up of 12 amino acids. The V gene's germline CDR1 is SGHNT and CDR2 YYREEE (reference sequence). The CDR3 region is CASSLNTGELFF. CDR3 bases: TGTGCCAGCAGCCTCAACACCGGGGAGCTGTTTTTT. The full variable domain, its missing parts supplied by reference TRBV5-4 and TRBJ2-2, is ETGVTQSPTHLIKTRGQQVTLRCSSQSGHNTVSWYQQALGQGPQFIFQYYREEENGRGNFPPRFSGLQFPNYSSELNVNALELDDSALYLCASSLNTGELFFGEGSRLTVL.